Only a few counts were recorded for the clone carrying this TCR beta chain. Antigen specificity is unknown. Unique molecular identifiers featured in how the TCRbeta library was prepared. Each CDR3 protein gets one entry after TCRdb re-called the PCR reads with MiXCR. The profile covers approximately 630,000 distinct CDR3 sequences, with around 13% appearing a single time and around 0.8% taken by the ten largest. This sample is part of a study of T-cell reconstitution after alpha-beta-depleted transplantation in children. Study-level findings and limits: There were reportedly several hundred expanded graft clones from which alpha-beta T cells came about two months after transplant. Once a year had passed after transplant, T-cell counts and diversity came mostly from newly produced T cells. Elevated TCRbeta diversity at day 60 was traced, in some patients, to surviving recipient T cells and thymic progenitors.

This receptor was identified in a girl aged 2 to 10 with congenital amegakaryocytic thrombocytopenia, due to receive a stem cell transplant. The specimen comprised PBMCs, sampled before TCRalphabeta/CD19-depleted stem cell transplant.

The CDR3 DNA reads as TGTGCCAGCAGCTCAGGGGACCGACCTATCTCCTACGAGCAGTACTTC. Translation gives CASSSGDRPISYEQYF. This chain joins TRBV7-9 and TRBJ2-7; tentatively, D is TRBD1 (6 bases). The CDR3 totals 16 residues. Germline loops: CDR1 SEHNR, CDR2 FQNEAQ (reference sequence). V lost 4 bases to trimming and J lost 0 bases, with 16 bases between them.